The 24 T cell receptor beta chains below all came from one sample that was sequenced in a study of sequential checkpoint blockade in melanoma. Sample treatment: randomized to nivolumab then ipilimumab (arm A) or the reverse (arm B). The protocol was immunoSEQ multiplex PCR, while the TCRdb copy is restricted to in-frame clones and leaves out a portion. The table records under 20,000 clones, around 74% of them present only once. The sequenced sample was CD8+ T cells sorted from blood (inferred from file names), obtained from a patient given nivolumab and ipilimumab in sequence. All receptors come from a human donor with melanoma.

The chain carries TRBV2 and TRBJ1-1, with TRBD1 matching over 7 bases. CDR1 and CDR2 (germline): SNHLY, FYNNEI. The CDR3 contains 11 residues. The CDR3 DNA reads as TGTGCTAGCCAAGACAGGGTATGGGCTTTCTTT. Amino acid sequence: CASQDRVWAFF.

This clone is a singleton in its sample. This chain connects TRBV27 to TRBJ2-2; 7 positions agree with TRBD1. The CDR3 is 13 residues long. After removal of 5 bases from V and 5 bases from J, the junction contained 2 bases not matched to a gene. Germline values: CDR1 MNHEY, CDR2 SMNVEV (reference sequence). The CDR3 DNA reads TGTGCCAGCAGTCAGGGGGAGACCGGGGAGCTGTTTTTT. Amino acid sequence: CASSQGETGELFF.

The CDR3 reads CASSAGVGYTEAFF. As DNA, the CDR3 is TGTGCCAGCAGCGCGGGGGTTGGGTACACTGAAGCTTTCTTT. The rearrangement joins TRBV27 to TRBJ1-1; the D gene is possibly TRBD1 (5 bases). The V gene's germline CDR1 is MNHEY and CDR2 SMNVEV (reference sequence). Trimming took 6 bases from V and 3 from J, leaving 14 bases between them. CDR3 length equals 14 residues.

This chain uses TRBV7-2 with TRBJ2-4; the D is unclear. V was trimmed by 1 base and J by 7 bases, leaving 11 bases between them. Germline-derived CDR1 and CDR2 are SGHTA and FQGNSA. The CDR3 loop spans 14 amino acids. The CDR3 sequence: CASSLVYERNIQYF. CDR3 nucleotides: TGTGCCAGCAGCTTAGTGTACGAGAGGAACATTCAGTACTTC.

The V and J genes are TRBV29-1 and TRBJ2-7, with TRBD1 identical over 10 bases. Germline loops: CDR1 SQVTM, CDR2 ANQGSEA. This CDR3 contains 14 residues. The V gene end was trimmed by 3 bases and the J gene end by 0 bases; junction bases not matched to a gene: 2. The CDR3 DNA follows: TGCAGCGTTGAGGGGACAGGGGTCTCCTACGAGCAGTACTTC. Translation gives CSVEGTGVSYEQYF.

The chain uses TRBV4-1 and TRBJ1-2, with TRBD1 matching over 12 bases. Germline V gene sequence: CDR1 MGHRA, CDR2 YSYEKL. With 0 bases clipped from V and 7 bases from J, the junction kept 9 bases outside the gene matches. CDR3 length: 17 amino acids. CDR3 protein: CASSQDWGTGGAVGYTF. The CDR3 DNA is TGCGCCAGCAGCCAAGATTGGGGGACAGGGGGCGCGGTTGGCTACACCTTC.

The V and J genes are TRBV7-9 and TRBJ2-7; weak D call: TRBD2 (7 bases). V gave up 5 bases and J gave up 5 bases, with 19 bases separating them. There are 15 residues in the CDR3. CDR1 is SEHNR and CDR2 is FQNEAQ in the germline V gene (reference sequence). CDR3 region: CASSEGGGGLNEQYF. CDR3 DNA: TGTGCCAGCAGCGAGGGGGGCGGGGGTTTGAACGAGCAGTACTTC.

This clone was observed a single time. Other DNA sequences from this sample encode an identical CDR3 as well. The DNA for the CDR3 is TGTGCCAGCAGCGCGAGGACCCGGGGTCCATCCGGGGAGCTGTTTTTT. This sequence encodes CASSARTRGPSGELFF. V gene TRBV11-2 combines with J gene TRBJ2-2; D possibly corresponds to TRBD2 (5 bases). Germline V gives CDR1 SGHAT, CDR2 FQNNGV. V was clipped by 5 bases and J by 6 bases, with 19 bases between them. CDR3 length: 16 amino acids.

The CDR3 region is CASSYAYEQYF. CDR3 in DNA: TGTGCCAGCAGTTACGCGTACGAGCAGTACTTC. The chain joins TRBV27 to TRBJ2-7; D not certain. The CDR3 is 11 residues long. Trimming pared 4 bases from V and 4 bases from J, leaving 5 bases between. Germline CDR1 and CDR2: MNHEY and SMNVEV (reference sequence).

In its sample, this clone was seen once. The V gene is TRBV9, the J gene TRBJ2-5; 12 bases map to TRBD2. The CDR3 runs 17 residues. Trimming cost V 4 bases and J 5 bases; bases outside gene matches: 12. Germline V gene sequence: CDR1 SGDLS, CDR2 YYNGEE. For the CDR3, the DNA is TGTGCCAGCAGCAGACGACTAGCGGGGGAGTCCGGGGAGACCCAGTACTTC. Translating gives CASSRRLAGESGETQYF.

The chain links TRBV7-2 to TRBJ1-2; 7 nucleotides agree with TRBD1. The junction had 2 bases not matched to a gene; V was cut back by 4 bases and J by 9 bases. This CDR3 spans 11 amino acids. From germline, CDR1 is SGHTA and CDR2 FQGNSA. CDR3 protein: CASSWTGSYTF. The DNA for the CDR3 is TGTGCCAGCAGCTGGACAGGAAGCTACACCTTC. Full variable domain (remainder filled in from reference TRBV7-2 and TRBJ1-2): GAGVSQSPSNKVTEKGKDVELRCDPISGHTALYWYRQSLGQGLEFLIYFQGNSAPDKSGLPSDRFSAERTGGSVSTLTIQRTQQEDSAVYLCASSWTGSYTFGSGTRLTVV.

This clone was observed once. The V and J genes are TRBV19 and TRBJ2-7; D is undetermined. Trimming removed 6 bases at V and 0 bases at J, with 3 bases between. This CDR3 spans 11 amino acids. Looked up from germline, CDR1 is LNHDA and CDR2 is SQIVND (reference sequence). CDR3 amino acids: CASRSSYEQYF. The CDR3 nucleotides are TGTGCCAGTAGGAGCTCCTACGAGCAGTACTTC.

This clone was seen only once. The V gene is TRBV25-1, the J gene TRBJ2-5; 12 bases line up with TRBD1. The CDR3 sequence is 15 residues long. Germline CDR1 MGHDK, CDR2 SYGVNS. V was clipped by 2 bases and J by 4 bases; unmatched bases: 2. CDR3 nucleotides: TGTGCCAGCAGTGAAAGGGGACAGGGGGCAGAGACCCAGTACTTC. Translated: CASSERGQGAETQYF.

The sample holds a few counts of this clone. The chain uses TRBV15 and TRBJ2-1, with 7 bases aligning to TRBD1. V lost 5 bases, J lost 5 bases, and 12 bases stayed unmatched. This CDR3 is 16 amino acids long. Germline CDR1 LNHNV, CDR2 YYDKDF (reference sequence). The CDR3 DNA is TGTGCCACCAGCGGAGCTCGGGCAGGGGGAAACAATGAGCAGTTCTTC. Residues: CATSGARAGGNNEQFF.

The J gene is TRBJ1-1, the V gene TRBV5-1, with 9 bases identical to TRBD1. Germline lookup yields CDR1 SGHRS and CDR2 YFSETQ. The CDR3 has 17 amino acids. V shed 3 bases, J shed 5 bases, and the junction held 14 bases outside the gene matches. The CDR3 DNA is TGCGCCAGCAGCTACAGAGGACAGGGGATAGGAGGGACTGAAGCTTTCTTT. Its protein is CASSYRGQGIGGTEAFF.

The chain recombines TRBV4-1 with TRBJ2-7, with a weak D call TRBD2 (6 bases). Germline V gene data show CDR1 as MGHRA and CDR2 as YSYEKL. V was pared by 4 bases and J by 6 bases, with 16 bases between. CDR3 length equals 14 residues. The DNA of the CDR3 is TGCGCCAGCAGCCCACGACTAGAGTCAGGCGAGCAGTACTTC. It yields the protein CASSPRLESGEQYF.

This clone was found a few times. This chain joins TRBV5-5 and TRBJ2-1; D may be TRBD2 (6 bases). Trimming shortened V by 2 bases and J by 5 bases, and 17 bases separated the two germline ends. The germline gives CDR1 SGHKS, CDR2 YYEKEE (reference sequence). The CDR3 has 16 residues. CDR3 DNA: TGTGCCAGCAGCTTCCGCCCGATCGGGAGCCACAATGAGCAGTTCTTC. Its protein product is CASSFRPIGSHNEQFF.

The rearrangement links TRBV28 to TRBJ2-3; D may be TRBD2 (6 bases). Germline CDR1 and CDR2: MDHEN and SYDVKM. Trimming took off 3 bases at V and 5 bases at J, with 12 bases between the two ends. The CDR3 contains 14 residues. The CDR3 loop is CASSFSGPGDTQYF. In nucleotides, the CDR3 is TGTGCCAGCAGTTTTAGCGGCCCGGGAGATACGCAGTATTTT.

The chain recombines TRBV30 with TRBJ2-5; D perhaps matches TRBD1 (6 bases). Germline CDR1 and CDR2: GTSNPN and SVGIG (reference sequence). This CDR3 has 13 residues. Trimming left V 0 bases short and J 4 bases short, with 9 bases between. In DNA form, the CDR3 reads TGTGCCTGGAGTGTAACAGGGACAGAGACCCAGTACTTC. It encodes CAWSVTGTETQYF.

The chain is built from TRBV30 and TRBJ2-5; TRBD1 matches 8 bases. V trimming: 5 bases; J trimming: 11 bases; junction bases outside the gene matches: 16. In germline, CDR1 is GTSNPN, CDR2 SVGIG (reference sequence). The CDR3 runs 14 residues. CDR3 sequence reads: CAWSSGGAGGEQYF. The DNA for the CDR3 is TGTGCCTGGTCTTCAGGGGGCGCAGGTGGAGAGCAGTACTTC.

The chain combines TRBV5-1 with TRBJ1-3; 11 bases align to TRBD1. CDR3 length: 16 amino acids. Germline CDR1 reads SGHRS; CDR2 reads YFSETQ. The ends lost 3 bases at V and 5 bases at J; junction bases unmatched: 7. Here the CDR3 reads CASSWAGTGGRNTIYF. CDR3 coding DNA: TGCGCCAGCAGCTGGGCCGGGACAGGGGGAAGAAACACCATATATTTT.

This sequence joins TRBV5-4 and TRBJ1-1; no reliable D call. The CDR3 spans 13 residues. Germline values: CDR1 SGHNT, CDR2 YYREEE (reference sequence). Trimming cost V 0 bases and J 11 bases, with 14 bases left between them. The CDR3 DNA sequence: TGTGCCAGCAGCTTGGATGACACCCTGACGGCTTTCTTT. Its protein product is CASSLDDTLTAFF.

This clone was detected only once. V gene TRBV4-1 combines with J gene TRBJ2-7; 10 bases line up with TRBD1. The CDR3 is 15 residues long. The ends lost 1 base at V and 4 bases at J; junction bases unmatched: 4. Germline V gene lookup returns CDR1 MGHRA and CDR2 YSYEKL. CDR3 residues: CASSQAGTGVYEQYF. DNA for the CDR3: TGCGCCAGCAGCCAAGCCGGGACAGGGGTTTACGAGCAGTACTTC.

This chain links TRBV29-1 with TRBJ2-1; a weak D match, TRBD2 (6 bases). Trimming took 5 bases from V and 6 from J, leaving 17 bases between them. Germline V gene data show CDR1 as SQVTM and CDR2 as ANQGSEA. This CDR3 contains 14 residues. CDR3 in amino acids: CSVKGLPSLNEQFF. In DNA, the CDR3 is TGCAGCGTTAAAGGACTACCGTCTCTCAATGAGCAGTTCTTC.